In this sample, the clone carrying this T cell receptor (beta chain) turned up a few times. Its antigen is undetermined. This sample stems from a study of T cell repertoires in cytomegalovirus infection. Study as a whole: Recently described HLA-C-restricted plus well-studied HLA-B-restricted CMV epitopes were used. Indications of both CMV infection and matching HLA type were provided by public TCR beta signatures.

J lost 3 bases, V lost 4 bases, and 9 bases had no gene match. The CDR3 is made up of 16 amino acids. CDR1 SGHRS and CDR2 YFSETQ come from the germline V gene. Via MiXCR, TCRdb re-called the reads, giving one row per CDR3 protein. The sample lists 300,000 or so distinct CDR3 sequences; 20% to 25% were seen once. Whole-study findings and limits: Identification of carriers of CMV plus the relevant HLA was achieved through cumulative public TCR beta family frequency. Ex vivo responses were dominated by HLA-C-restricted CMV-specific TCR beta clonotypes.

Material: cultured PBMCs, obtained from culture after CMV antigen stimulation. The chain is built from TRBV5-1 and TRBJ2-3; 9 bases map to TRBD2. The sequence was collected from a human donor in good health (CMV status not recorded). Some clones in this sample may be carry-over from other donors' samples. The CDR3 loop reads CASSLVPTSGTDTQYF. The CDR3 nucleotides are TGCGCCAGCAGCCTAGTCCCGACTAGCGGAACAGATACGCAGTATTTT.